The 14 T cell receptor beta chains below all came from one sample that was sequenced in a study of T cell repertoires in cytomegalovirus infection. TCRdb independently ran MiXCR on the reads; one entry per CDR3 protein. The table has 270,000 or so distinct CDR3 sequences, approximately 15% seen once. The sample was CD8+ T cells from PBMCs. The receptors here all came from a human donor in good health (CMV status not recorded). Some clones in this sample may be carry-over from other donors' samples.

The chain recombines TRBV20-1 with TRBJ1-6; 8 nucleotides line up with TRBD1. The ends lost 6 bases at V and 7 bases at J; junction bases unmatched: 8. CDR3 size: 14 residues. Germline CDR1 DFQATT, CDR2 SNEGSKA (reference sequence). The CDR3 sequence is CSAEYDRGNSPLHF. The CDR3 DNA reads TGCAGTGCGGAATACGACAGGGGAAATTCACCCCTCCACTTT.

This clonotype was seen only a few times. The J gene is TRBJ2-1, the V gene TRBV29-1; 7 bases agree with TRBD1. From germline, CDR1 is SQVTM and CDR2 ANQGSEA. The V segment lost 7 bases and the J segment 3 bases; nucleotides outside the gene matches: 3. There are 12 residues in the CDR3. The CDR3 DNA is TGCAGCGCTAGGGACAGCTACAATGAGCAGTTCTTC. Protein sequence: CSARDSYNEQFF.

This clonotype was detected many times. The chain uses TRBV6-5 and TRBJ2-6; 7 bases line up with TRBD2. Germline V CDR1 and CDR2: MNHEY, SVGAGI. Trimming cost V 2 bases and J 3 bases; bases outside gene matches: 4. The CDR3 covers 16 residues. The CDR3 nucleotides are TGTGCCAGCAGTTACGGGGGGGTTAGTGGGGCCAACGTCCTGACTTTC. It translates to CASSYGGVSGANVLTF.

Note on this clonotype: Being one base from a much bigger clone, this may be a read error. The gene calls are TRBV7-8 and TRBJ2-3; D remains ambiguous. V was shortened by 5 bases and J by 4 bases, with 16 bases between the two germline ends. This CDR3 is 15 amino acids long. The V gene's germline CDR1 is SGHVS and CDR2 FQNEAQ. CDR3 sequence: CASSPADLRPDTQYF. The DNA for the CDR3 is TGTGCCAGCAGCCCCGCGGACCTACGGCCAGATACGCAGTATTTT.

This clonotype was seen a few times. The chain is built from TRBV5-6 and TRBJ1-4; the D gene is possibly TRBD1 (6 bases). The V gene lost 4 bases and the J gene lost 10 bases, with 20 bases spanning the gap. This CDR3 has 15 residues. Germline assignment: CDR1 SGHDT and CDR2 YYEEEE. The CDR3 nucleotides are TGTGCCAGCAGCCTACAGGGTTACAGTGAAGGAAAACTGTTTTTT. Residues: CASSLQGYSEGKLFF.

The chain employs TRBV11-1 and TRBJ2-7; D perhaps matches TRBD1 (5 bases). The CDR3 is 13 amino acids. The germline V and J ends were trimmed by 5 bases and 7 bases, with 15 bases remaining between them. Looked up from germline, CDR1 is SGHAT and CDR2 is FQDESV (reference sequence). The CDR3 nucleotides are TGTGCCAGCAGCCCTGGGGCGGCTCGAGAGCAGTACTTC. Amino acid sequence: CASSPGAAREQYF.

The chain uses TRBV6-6 and TRBJ2-1; D remains unclear. V gave up 6 bases and J gave up 15 bases, with 30 bases separating them. The CDR3 consists of 16 residues. CDR1 MNHNY and CDR2 SVGAGI come from the germline V gene (reference sequence). CDR3 nucleotide sequence: TGTGCCAGCAGCCCCTTGCTCTCGTCCGGACCCACTTCGCTGTTCTTC. Amino acids: CASSPLLSSGPTSLFF.

The chain uses TRBV11-2 and TRBJ1-4; D call uncertain. There are 15 residues in the CDR3. The V end was cut by 3 bases, the J end by 0 bases, with 8 bases between. Germline V gene data show CDR1 as SGHAT and CDR2 as FQNNGV. The DNA for the CDR3 is TGTGCCAGCAGCTTGATAAGTGCAACTAATGAAAAACTGTTTTTT. Residues: CASSLISATNEKLFF.

The DNA of the CDR3 is TGTGCCAGCAACCCAGGAGATCAGCCCCAGCATTTT. Amino acid sequence: CASNPGDQPQHF. The V and J genes are TRBV7-9 and TRBJ1-5; D not resolved. The V end was cut by 7 bases, the J end by 5 bases, with 9 bases between. The CDR3 loop spans 12 amino acids. CDR1 is SEHNR and CDR2 is FQNEAQ in the germline V gene (reference sequence). The whole variable domain, remainder taken from reference TRBV7-9 and TRBJ1-5, is DTGVSQNPRHKITKRGQNVTFRCDPISEHNRLYWYRQTLGQGPEFLTYFQNEAQLEKSRLLSDRFSAERPKGSFSTLEIQRTEQGDSAMYLCASNPGDQPQHFGDGTRLSIL.

The chain carries TRBV20-1 and TRBJ2-7; D is undetermined. The length of the CDR3 is 16 residues. V was pared by 2 bases and J by 2 bases, with 19 bases between. Per the germline V gene, CDR1 is DFQATT and CDR2 is SNEGSKA (reference sequence). CDR3 loop: CSARSPHSSMAYEQYF. CDR3 DNA: TGCAGTGCTAGATCCCCCCACAGCTCGATGGCCTACGAGCAGTACTTC.

The chain couples TRBV20-1 to TRBJ2-7; D perhaps matches TRBD1 (6 bases). This CDR3 spans 13 amino acids. Per the germline V gene, CDR1 is DFQATT and CDR2 is SNEGSKA (reference sequence). Trimming took 3 bases from V and 4 from J, leaving 13 bases between them. The CDR3 DNA is TGCAGTGCTAGGCGGACAGACGGATACGAGCAGTACTTC. This translates into CSARRTDGYEQYF.

The genes are TRBV29-1 and TRBJ2-1; 8 bases are a match to TRBD1. The CDR3 runs to 13 residues. V gave up 7 bases and J gave up 6 bases; unmatched junction bases: 8. Germline V lookup: CDR1 SQVTM, CDR2 ANQGSEA. CDR3 sequence reads: CSGGRGQSNEQFF. For the CDR3, the DNA is TGCAGCGGAGGCAGGGGGCAGTCCAATGAGCAGTTCTTC.

The V call is TRBV12-3 or TRBV12-4, the J call TRBJ2-2; weak D call: TRBD2 (7 bases). Trimming cost V 3 bases and J 3 bases, with 17 bases left between them. There are 17 residues in the CDR3. The CDR3 region has the DNA TGTGCCAGCAGTTTGTGGGGGGGGGGGCGATACACCGGGGAGCTGTTTTTT. It yields the protein CASSLWGGGRYTGELFF.

CDR3 sequence: CASCPRGGEEQYF. CDR3 nucleotides: TGTGCCAGTTGCCCCCGCGGAGGGGAAGAGCAGTACTTC. The chain couples TRBV7-9 to TRBJ2-7; possibly TRBD2 for D (6 bases). This CDR3 has 13 amino acids. Per the germline V gene, CDR1 is SEHNR and CDR2 is FQNEAQ (reference sequence). The V end lost 9 bases, the J end lost 7 bases, and 19 bases lay between the germline ends.